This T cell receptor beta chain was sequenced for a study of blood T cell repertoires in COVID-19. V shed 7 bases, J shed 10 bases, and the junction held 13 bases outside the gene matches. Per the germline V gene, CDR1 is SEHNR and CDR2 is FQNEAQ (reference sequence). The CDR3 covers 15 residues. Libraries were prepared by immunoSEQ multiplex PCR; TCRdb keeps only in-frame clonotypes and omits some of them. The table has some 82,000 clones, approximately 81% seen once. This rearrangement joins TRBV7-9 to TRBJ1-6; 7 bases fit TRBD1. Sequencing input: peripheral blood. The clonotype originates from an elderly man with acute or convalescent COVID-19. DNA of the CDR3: TGTGCCAGCACCAAAACAGAGGGGGCAAAGTCACCCCTCCACTTT. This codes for CASTKTEGAKSPLHF.